This T cell receptor (beta chain) is drawn from a study of T cells in localized non-small cell lung cancer. Findings and caveats of the study: It was uninvolved adjacent lung that showed the highest T cell clonality, exceeding tumor. Sequencing covered just one tumor region, so heterogeneity cannot be ruled out. Across samples, adjacent lung featured a median 57 of the top 100 tumor clones. Increased T cell density in blood showed an association with longer overall survival.

Remarks on this clone: Its matching antigen is unknown.

Deletions cut 0 bases from V and 3 bases from J, with 15 bases between. This CDR3 spans 17 amino acids. Germline V gene data show CDR1 as LGHNA and CDR2 as YSLEER. The method was immunoSEQ multiplex PCR; TCRdb's version includes in-frame clones alone and lacks a portion of them. The data show fewer than 60,000 clones, approximately 80% seen once. The TCR was taken from a female donor aged 60 or older with stage II squamous cell lung carcinoma. This sequence joins TRBV4-3 and TRBJ1-3; D unclear. The sequences come from peripheral blood, collected before any cancer treatment. The CDR3 sequence: CASSQDRSAGVGNTIYF. The DNA for the CDR3 is TGCGCCAGCAGCCAAGATAGGAGCGCAGGCGTTGGAAACACCATATATTTT.